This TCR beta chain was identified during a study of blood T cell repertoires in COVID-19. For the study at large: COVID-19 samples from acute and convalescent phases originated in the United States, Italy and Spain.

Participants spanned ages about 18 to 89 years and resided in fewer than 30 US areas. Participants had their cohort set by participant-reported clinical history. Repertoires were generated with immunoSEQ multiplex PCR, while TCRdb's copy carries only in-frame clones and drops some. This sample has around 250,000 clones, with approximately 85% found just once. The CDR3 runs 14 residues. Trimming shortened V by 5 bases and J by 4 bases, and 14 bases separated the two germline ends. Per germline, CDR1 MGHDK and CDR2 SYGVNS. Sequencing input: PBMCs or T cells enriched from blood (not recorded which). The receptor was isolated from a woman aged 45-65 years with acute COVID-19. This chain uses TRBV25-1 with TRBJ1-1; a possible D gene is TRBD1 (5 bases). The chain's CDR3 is CASSSWGGGTEAFF. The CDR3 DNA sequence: TGTGCCAGCAGTTCCTGGGGGGGAGGCACTGAAGCTTTCTTT.